These 15 T cell receptor beta chains were all obtained from the same sample, sequenced in a study of blood T cell repertoires in COVID-19. Clones were sequenced by immunoSEQ multiplex PCR, and TCRdb holds only the in-frame ones, with some missing. The profile shows some 300,000 clones, 90% of them singletons. The sequenced material came from PBMCs or T cells enriched from blood (not recorded which). All receptors come from a woman aged 30 to 39 who had been exposed to COVID-19.

The gene calls are TRBV7-9 and TRBJ1-1, with TRBD1 as a possible D gene (6 bases). The V end was cut by 6 bases, the J end by 5 bases, with 13 bases between. This CDR3 comprises 13 residues. The germline V gene has CDR1 SEHNR and CDR2 FQNEAQ (reference sequence). CDR3 coding DNA: TGTGCCAGCAGGGCCGCAGGGGTGACTGAAGCTTTCTTT. Protein: CASRAAGVTEAFF.

The CDR3 here is CASSPLAGGSYNEQFF. The CDR3 DNA is TGTGCCAGCAGTCCGCTAGCGGGGGGCTCCTACAATGAGCAGTTCTTC. The V and J genes are TRBV28 and TRBJ2-1; 11 bases map to TRBD2. This CDR3 contains 16 residues. V shed 5 bases and J 0 bases; nucleotides not matched to a gene: 3. Per the germline V gene, CDR1 is MDHEN and CDR2 is SYDVKM.

The chain recombines TRBV6-1 with TRBJ1-5; possibly TRBD1 for D (5 bases). The V end lost 4 bases, the J end lost 2 bases, and 21 bases lay between the germline ends. The length of the CDR3 is 18 residues. The V gene's germline CDR1 is MNHNS and CDR2 SASEGT. CDR3 DNA sequence: TGTGCCAGCAGTGTGAGGGAATGGGGGGTTGCGGGCAATCAGCCCCAGCATTTT. Protein product: CASSVREWGVAGNQPQHF.

The genes are TRBV29-1 and TRBJ2-1, with a weak D call TRBD2 (5 bases). V was clipped by 6 bases and J by 5 bases, with 17 bases between them. This CDR3 comprises 14 residues. Germline lookup yields CDR1 SQVTM and CDR2 ANQGSEA. Here the CDR3 DNA reads TGCAGCGTCTCGGGCCTCGCGGGTCACAATGAGCAGTTCTTC. As protein: CSVSGLAGHNEQFF.

This chain connects TRBV4-1 to TRBJ1-2; D possibly corresponds to TRBD1 (5 bases). The V gene's germline CDR1 is MGHRA and CDR2 YSYEKL. This CDR3 contains 13 residues. V shed 1 base and J shed 6 bases, with 9 bases lying between them. The CDR3 DNA sequence: TGCGCCAGCAGCCAAGGGGTAGGGGATGGCTACACCTTC. Its translation is CASSQGVGDGYTF.

The chain is built from TRBV4-3 and TRBJ1-1; TRBD1 matches 7 bases. Germline V CDR1 and CDR2: LGHNA, YSLEER. This CDR3 contains 20 residues. Losses at the gene ends were 0 bases for V and 0 bases for J; bases not matched to a gene: 16. Here the CDR3 reads CASSQDLLGDSHLMNTEAFF. DNA of the CDR3: TGCGCCAGCAGCCAAGATCTTCTGGGGGACAGCCACCTCATGAACACTGAAGCTTTCTTT.

On this clone itself: This sample also contains other DNA sequences that code for the same CDR3. The chain has TRBV19 and TRBJ1-2, with D possibly matching TRBD1 (5 bases). The CDR3 spans 14 residues. Germline V lookup: CDR1 LNHDA, CDR2 SQIVND (reference sequence). V dropped 2 bases and J dropped 5 bases, with 12 bases sitting between them. CDR3 sequence: CASSIRGLSYGYTF. CDR3 bases: TGTGCCAGTAGTATACGGGGACTCTCTTATGGCTACACCTTC.

The chain joins TRBV4-1 to TRBJ2-2, with D possibly being TRBD2 (6 bases). CDR1 MGHRA and CDR2 YSYEKL come from the germline V gene. This CDR3 spans 16 amino acids. Between the trimmed V and J ends, which lost 0 bases and 5 bases, there was a span of 13 bases. The chain's CDR3 is CASSQEPAGLTGELFF. Written as DNA, the CDR3 is TGCGCCAGCAGCCAAGAACCCGCGGGGCTAACCGGGGAGCTGTTTTTT.

The chain combines TRBV6-4 with TRBJ1-1; D remains ambiguous. The V gene lost 5 bases and the J gene lost 0 bases, with 10 bases spanning the gap. The CDR3 has 14 residues. The germline V gene has CDR1 MRHNA and CDR2 SNTAGT. In nucleotides, the CDR3 is TGTGCCAGCAGTCGGGGAGGGCTGAACACTGAAGCTTTCTTT. Amino acids: CASSRGGLNTEAFF.

The chain couples TRBV7-2 to TRBJ2-3, with 10 bases that match TRBD2. The germline V gene encodes CDR1 SGHTA and CDR2 FQGNSA. The junction had 4 bases not matched to a gene; V was cut back by 3 bases and J by 4 bases. The CDR3 covers 15 residues. The chain's CDR3 is CASSFRAGGADTQYF. The CDR3 bases are TGTGCCAGCAGCTTCCGAGCGGGGGGGGCAGATACGCAGTATTTT.

The rearrangement joins TRBV5-6 to TRBJ1-1; no clear D. There are 11 residues in the CDR3. Germline V gene lookup returns CDR1 SGHDT and CDR2 YYEEEE. V was pared by 4 bases and J by 8 bases, with 9 bases between. CDR3 sequence (DNA): TGTGCCAGCAGCCTACTCGGGGAAGCTTTCTTT. Amino acid sequence: CASSLLGEAFF.

V usage is TRBV7-9 and J usage is TRBJ2-1, with 12 bases matching TRBD1. J lost 9 bases, V lost 2 bases, and 8 bases had no gene match. CDR1 and CDR2 (germline): SEHNR, FQNEAQ (reference sequence). This CDR3 region has 16 residues. CDR3 residues: CASSLIPGQGAGEQFF. DNA for the CDR3: TGTGCCAGCAGCTTAATACCGGGACAGGGGGCGGGTGAGCAGTTCTTC.

The chain uses TRBV4-3 and TRBJ2-7; possible D gene TRBD2, 5 bases. This CDR3 is built from 14 residues. V lost 0 bases, J lost 7 bases, and 13 bases lay in between. Germline V gene sequence: CDR1 LGHNA, CDR2 YSLEER. The CDR3 DNA follows: TGCGCCAGCAGCCAAGATGTGACGACGGGAGAGCAGTACTTC. Protein sequence: CASSQDVTTGEQYF.

The rearrangement links TRBV25-1 to TRBJ2-5, with 7 bases matching TRBD1. J gave up 5 bases and V 3 bases, and 6 bases lay outside the gene matches. CDR3 length: 14 amino acids. Looked up from germline, CDR1 is MGHDK and CDR2 is SYGVNS. CDR3 amino acids: CASSDLQGRETQYF. DNA for the CDR3: TGTGCCAGCAGTGATCTACAGGGGCGGGAGACCCAGTACTTC. The variable domain in full, completed from reference TRBV25-1 and TRBJ2-5, reads EADIYQTPRYLVIGTGKKITLECSQTMGHDKMYWYQQDPGMELHLIHYSYGVNSTEKGDLSSESTVSRIRTEHFPLTLESARPSHTSQYLCASSDLQGRETQYFGPGTRLLVL.

V is TRBV7-2 and J is TRBJ2-7; D might be TRBD1 (6 bases). The V end lost 5 bases, the J end lost 2 bases, and 16 bases lay between the germline ends. The length of the CDR3 is 15 residues. CDR1 and CDR2 (germline): SGHTA, FQGNSA. The CDR3 coding sequence is TGTGCCAGCAGCCCACCATGGACAGCTCCCTACGAGCAGTACTTC. Translated: CASSPPWTAPYEQYF.